These 32 T cell receptor beta chains came from one sample sequenced in a study of Graves' ophthalmopathy and Graves' hyperthyroidism. Investigators amplified TCR beta CDR3 regions from RNA transcripts. The first-round RT-PCR employed HTBI primers together with the Qiagen OneStep RT-PCR kit. A multiplex PCR was then performed as the second round. TCRdb analysed the multiplex PCR reads with MiXCR anew, one entry per CDR3 protein. The sample records about 400,000 distinct CDR3 sequences, 15% to 17% being singletons. Sequencing was done on a sample of peripheral blood. The receptors shown here come from a woman aged 18-35 years with stable Graves' hyperthyroidism.

The table lists this clonotype with many counts. The chain couples TRBV19 to TRBJ1-1; D gene ambiguous. V was shortened by 4 bases and J by 0 bases, with 9 bases between the two germline ends. Per germline, CDR1 LNHDA and CDR2 SQIVND (reference sequence). The CDR3 consists of 14 residues. CDR3 sequence: CASSKQKVNTEAFF. CDR3 DNA: TGTGCCAGTAGTAAGCAGAAGGTGAACACTGAAGCTTTCTTT.

The chain joins TRBV4-2 to TRBJ2-2; D may match TRBD1 or TRBD2 (5 bases each). With 2 bases removed from V and 7 bases from J, the gap between germline ends came to 14 bases. Germline V lookup: CDR1 LGHNA, CDR2 YNFKEQ. This CDR3 contains 15 residues. The CDR3 is CASSQPGPQDGELFF. The CDR3 nucleotides read TGTGCCAGCAGCCAACCGGGACCCCAAGACGGGGAGCTGTTTTTT.

This clonotype has more than one count but fewer than ten. The chain joins TRBV19 to TRBJ1-3; D gene uncertain. The germline CDR1 and CDR2 sequences are LNHDA and SQIVND (reference sequence). This CDR3 spans 15 amino acids. V gave up 3 bases and J gave up 4 bases, with 13 bases separating them. The CDR3 sequence: CASSILSQYGNTIYF. As DNA, the CDR3 is TGTGCCAGTAGTATTCTTTCGCAATACGGAAACACCATATATTTT.

A note on this clonotype: One junction end disagrees with the germline gene, perhaps due to a read error. The J gene is TRBJ1-6, the V gene TRBV6-5; D is ambiguous. The CDR3 is 13 residues long. The germline gives CDR1 MNHEY, CDR2 SVGAGI. The DNA of the CDR3 is TGCGCCACCGGCGGAGCTTATAATTCACCCCTCCACTTT. Its protein product is CATGGAYNSPLHF.

This clonotype was seen repeatedly, ten times or more. The rearrangement joins TRBV29-1 to TRBJ2-2; D unresolved. Germline V lookup: CDR1 SQVTM, CDR2 ANQGSEA. V gave up 4 bases and J gave up 0 bases, with 9 bases separating them. The CDR3 is made up of 14 amino acids. The CDR3 protein is CSVALHANTGELFF. As DNA, the CDR3 is TGCAGCGTTGCACTGCACGCGAACACCGGGGAGCTGTTTTTT.

The chain couples TRBV6-2 or TRBV6-3 to TRBJ1-6, with 9 bases lining up with TRBD1. This CDR3 spans 14 amino acids. Germline CDR1 and CDR2: MNHEY and SVGEGT. Trimming at V came to 6 bases and at J to 9 bases, leaving 6 bases not matched to a gene. The CDR3 DNA reads as TGTGCCAGCAGCGCGGGGACAGGGACTTCACCCCTCCACTTT. It specifies CASSAGTGTSPLHF.

Many counts were recorded for this clonotype. This chain connects TRBV4-1 to TRBJ1-5, with D perhaps TRBD1 (6 bases). Trimming cost V 4 bases and J 3 bases, with 13 bases left between them. The CDR3 consists of 15 residues. Per the germline V gene, CDR1 is MGHRA and CDR2 is YSYEKL. The CDR3: CASSRSTGDNQPQHF. Here the CDR3 DNA reads TGCGCCAGCAGCCGATCGACAGGAGACAATCAGCCCCAGCATTTT.

The chain joins TRBV6-5 to TRBJ2-5, with 7 positions matching TRBD1. Trimming cost V 10 bases and J 4 bases; bases outside gene matches: 9. CDR3 size: 13 residues. Germline V gives CDR1 MNHEY, CDR2 SVGAGI. For the CDR3, the DNA is TGTGCCACCGTTAGGGGGCCGGGAGAGACCCAGTACTTC. Translating gives CATVRGPGETQYF.

Points on this clonotype: A single base separates this from a much larger clone, so it may be a read error. The chain recombines TRBV11-1 with TRBJ1-2, with D hard to call. The V gene's germline CDR1 is SGHAT and CDR2 FQDESV (reference sequence). The CDR3 loop spans 14 amino acids. Here the CDR3 DNA reads TGTGCCATCAGCCCAGCAGCGGGGAACTATGGCTACACCTTC. This codes for CAISPAAGNYGYTF. Full variable domain (rest looked up from reference TRBV11-1 and TRBJ1-2): EAEVAQSPRYKITEKSQAVAFWCDPISGHATLYWYRQILGQGPELLVQFQDESVVDDSQLPKDRFSAERLKGVDSTLKIQPAELGDSAMYLCAISPAAGNYGYTFGSGTRLTVV.

At least ten counts were recorded for this clonotype. The chain uses TRBV6-1 and TRBJ1-1; D unclear. Germline-derived CDR1 and CDR2 are MNHNS and SASEGT. With 2 bases removed from V and 0 bases from J, the gap between germline ends came to 4 bases. This CDR3 contains 13 residues. The CDR3 is CASSETVNTEAFF. CDR3 bases: TGTGCCAGCAGTGAAACTGTGAACACTGAAGCTTTCTTT.

This clonotype was recorded once. The rearrangement uses TRBV6-1 and TRBJ2-7; 7 bases are shared with TRBD1. V trimming: 5 bases; J trimming: 1 base; junction bases outside the gene matches: 2. The CDR3 covers 13 residues. Germline loops: CDR1 MNHNS, CDR2 SASEGT. CDR3 amino acids: CASSRGQSYEQYF. The CDR3 nucleotides read TGTGCCAGCAGTAGGGGACAGTCCTACGAGCAGTACTTC.

This clonotype came up many times. The V call is TRBV12-3 or TRBV12-4, the J call TRBJ1-2; D is undetermined. The CDR3 totals 12 residues. The V gene lost 6 bases and the J gene lost 7 bases, with 12 bases spanning the gap. The CDR3: CASSAGAGGYTF. CDR3 sequence (DNA): TGTGCCAGCAGCGCGGGAGCTGGTGGCTACACCTTC.

This clonotype came up many times. The chain employs TRBV5-1 and TRBJ1-1; D gene unclear. Germline values: CDR1 SGHRS, CDR2 YFSETQ. CDR3 length equals 17 residues. Trimming stripped 2 bases from V and 0 bases from J, with 17 bases between. The CDR3 is CASSFSSVKNMNTEAFF. As DNA, the CDR3 is TGCGCCAGCAGCTTTTCCTCGGTGAAGAATATGAACACTGAAGCTTTCTTT.

This clonotype was picked up many times. The CDR3 DNA sequence: TGCAGTGCTACGTGGCAAGGGAGCGGGGGGGGCCTCGAGCAGTACTTC. Protein: CSATWQGSGGGLEQYF. The rearrangement uses TRBV20-1 and TRBJ2-7; 10 bases fit TRBD2. The CDR3 length is 16 residues. The trim removed 4 bases at V and 6 bases at J, leaving 15 bases unmatched. Germline lookup yields CDR1 DFQATT and CDR2 SNEGSKA (reference sequence).

This clonotype was detected many times. CDR3 region: CASSRGQRGRTLHEQYF. CDR3 DNA: TGTGCCAGCAGTCGAGGGCAGCGGGGGAGAACCCTCCACGAGCAGTACTTC. This chain links TRBV6-4 with TRBJ2-7; 8 bases match TRBD2. This CDR3 region has 17 residues. Germline lookup yields CDR1 MRHNA and CDR2 SNTAGT. The ends lost 5 bases at V and 5 bases at J; junction bases unmatched: 17.

This clonotype has only a few counts. V is TRBV5-6 and J is TRBJ1-1, with 10 bases lining up with TRBD1. The CDR3 is 18 residues long. Germline-derived CDR1 and CDR2 are SGHDT and YYEEEE. Trimming removed 1 base from V and 0 bases from J; junction bases left unmatched: 9. CDR3 in amino acids: CASSLLWTGGTMNTEAFF. The CDR3 region has the DNA TGTGCCAGCAGCTTGCTTTGGACAGGGGGTACCATGAACACTGAAGCTTTCTTT.

This clonotype appeared many times. DNA for the CDR3: TGTGCCAGCAGTGAAATCGGTTCTTCGGAGACCCAGTACTTC. Translated, it gives CASSEIGSSETQYF. This sequence joins TRBV6-1 and TRBJ2-5, with D unclear. The CDR3 has 14 residues. Germline V CDR1 and CDR2: MNHNS, SASEGT. Trimming left V 2 bases short and J 5 bases short, with 12 bases between.

This clonotype showed up many times. The chain has TRBV11-2 and TRBJ1-2; possible D gene TRBD1, 6 bases. CDR1 SGHAT and CDR2 FQNNGV come from the germline V gene. The CDR3 sequence is 16 residues long. Trimming cost V 3 bases and J 4 bases, with 18 bases left between them. CDR3 sequence: CASSFFQTGRIYGYTF. CDR3 in DNA: TGTGCCAGCAGCTTCTTTCAAACAGGGAGGATCTATGGCTACACCTTC.

This clonotype was counted many times. The chain combines TRBV7-3 with TRBJ2-7; the D gene could be TRBD1 or TRBD2 (7 bases each). The CDR3 is 15 residues long. The V and J ends lost 5 bases and 3 bases respectively, with 17 bases between them. Germline lookup yields CDR1 SGHTA and CDR2 FQGTGA. The CDR3 DNA reads TGTGCCAGCAGCCCATCAGGGGGGGCTATCTACGAGCAGTACTTC. Protein sequence: CASSPSGGAIYEQYF.

The chain is built from TRBV4-1 and TRBJ2-7; no clear D. Germline assignment: CDR1 MGHRA and CDR2 YSYEKL. The CDR3 is made up of 13 amino acids. The V end was cut by 6 bases, the J end by 0 bases, with 9 bases between. The chain's CDR3 is CASSGPLSYEQYF. CDR3 in DNA: TGCGCCAGCAGTGGACCGCTCTCCTACGAGCAGTACTTC.

This clonotype was seen a handful of times. The J gene is TRBJ2-5, the V gene TRBV7-8; D ambiguous. V dropped 8 bases and J dropped 0 bases, with 7 bases sitting between them. The CDR3 consists of 12 residues. CDR1 is SGHVS, CDR2 FQNEAQ, per germline. CDR3 sequence: CASGRNQETQYF. As DNA, the CDR3 is TGTGCCAGCGGCAGAAACCAAGAGACCCAGTACTTC.

Points on this clonotype: Given a much more abundant clone one base away, this may be a read error. The CDR3 DNA sequence: TGTGCCAGCAGCCCACTAGGGTCACCGGAAGAGACCAAGTACTTC. It specifies CASSPLGSPEETKYF. This sequence joins TRBV7-2 and TRBJ2-5; D possibly corresponds to TRBD2 (5 bases). Germline V gene lookup returns CDR1 SGHTA and CDR2 FQGNSA. CDR3 size: 15 residues.

The count of this clonotype is one. CDR3 residues: CASSHGEAQPQHF. The DNA for the CDR3 is TGTGCCAGCAGCCACGGGGAGGCACAGCCCCAGCATTTT. The V call is TRBV4-2, the J call TRBJ1-5; D remains ambiguous. Germline CDR1 LGHNA, CDR2 YNFKEQ. Trimming cost V 3 bases and J 7 bases, with 10 bases left between them. This CDR3 region has 13 residues.

The chain is built from TRBV12-3 or TRBV12-4 and TRBJ1-2, with a weak D call TRBD1 (6 bases). V shed 3 bases and J shed 13 bases, with 12 bases lying between them. There are 11 residues in the CDR3. CDR3 amino acids: CASSLRGVSTF. As DNA, the CDR3 is TGTGCCAGCAGTTTGAGGGGGGTGTCCACCTTC.

This clonotype was recorded at least ten times. The chain has TRBV2 and TRBJ1-2, with D uncertain. Looked up from germline, CDR1 is SNHLY and CDR2 is FYNNEI. CDR3 length: 11 amino acids. V lost 3 bases and J lost 8, with 7 bases in between. CDR3 residues: CASSDRMGYTF. The CDR3 coding sequence is TGTGCCAGCAGTGACAGAATGGGCTACACCTTC. The whole variable domain, filled in from reference TRBV2 and TRBJ1-2, reads EPEVTQTPSHQVTQMGQEVILRCVPISNHLYFYWYRQILGQKVEFLVSFYNNEISEKSEIFDDQFSVERPDGSNFTLKIRSTKLEDSAMYFCASSDRMGYTFGSGTRLTVV.

This clonotype was detected only a few times. The V call is TRBV7-2, the J call TRBJ2-2; D is possibly TRBD1 (5 bases). Per the germline V gene, CDR1 is SGHTA and CDR2 is FQGNSA. Trimming stripped 1 base from V and 4 bases from J, with 10 bases between. This CDR3 has 15 amino acids. DNA for the CDR3: TGTGCCAGCAGCTTAGGGGCAGGGCCCACCGGGGAGCTGTTTTTT. Translating gives CASSLGAGPTGELFF.

This clonotype was observed many times. V usage is TRBV6-5 and J usage is TRBJ2-2, with 9 bases matching TRBD1. The V segment lost 6 bases and the J segment 4 bases; nucleotides outside the gene matches: 9. The germline V gene has CDR1 MNHEY and CDR2 SVGAGI. The CDR3 loop spans 16 amino acids. As DNA, the CDR3 is TGTGCCAGCAGCCAATGGACAGGGGTTGTCACCGGGGAGCTGTTTTTT. It yields the protein CASSQWTGVVTGELFF.

This clonotype has more than one count but fewer than ten. It may be a read error: a sequence one base away is much more abundant. The chain carries TRBV2 and TRBJ1-1; D is undetermined. Germline V gene sequence: CDR1 SNHLY, CDR2 FYNNEI. This CDR3 contains 11 residues. The CDR3 DNA reads as TGTGCCAGCAAGGGTGCCTCTGAAGCTTGCTTT. Residues: CASKGASEACF. Using reference TRBV2 and TRBJ1-1 for the parts outside the CDR3, the full variable domain is EPEVTQTPSHQVTQMGQEVILRCVPISNHLYFYWYRQILGQKVEFLVSFYNNEISEKSEIFDDQFSVERPDGSNFTLKIRSTKLEDSAMYFCASKGASEACFGQGTRLTVV.

This clonotype was recorded at least ten times. The rearrangement uses TRBV12-3 or TRBV12-4 and TRBJ2-7; TRBD2 agrees at 15 bases. V lost 4 bases and J lost 3; bases outside the gene matches: 1. CDR3 length equals 15 residues. CDR3 residues: CASSWGLAGGYEQYF. The CDR3 DNA reads TGTGCCAGCAGTTGGGGACTAGCGGGAGGCTACGAGCAGTACTTC.

V is TRBV6-1 and J is TRBJ2-7, with a weak D call TRBD2 (8 bases). The CDR3 contains 13 residues. Germline CDR1 is MNHNS and CDR2 is SASEGT. Deletions cut 7 bases from V and 4 bases from J, with 14 bases between. CDR3 coding DNA: TGTGCCAGCATTCGGGAGGGGGCTTACGAGCAGTACTTC. It codes for CASIREGAYEQYF.

A remark on this clonotype: Sequence at one end of the junction differs from germline and may be a read error. The CDR3 DNA sequence: TGCACCAGCAGCTTGGAGCGGGGAGAGACCCAGTACTTC. This codes for CTSSLERGETQYF. V is TRBV5-1 and J is TRBJ2-5, with 7 positions matching TRBD2. The length of the CDR3 is 13 residues. Germline V gene lookup returns CDR1 SGHRS and CDR2 YFSETQ. The full variable domain, in which reference TRBV5-1 and TRBJ2-5 provide the parts outside the CDR3, is KAGVTQTPRYLIKTRGQQVTLSCSPISGHRSVSWYQQTPGQGLQFLFEYFSETQRNKGNFPGRFSGRQFSNSRSEMNVSTLELGDSALYLCTSSLERGETQYFGPGTRLLVL.

This clonotype was counted ten times or more. The rearrangement links TRBV2 to TRBJ1-6; D remains ambiguous. This CDR3 is 15 amino acids long. Per germline, CDR1 SNHLY and CDR2 FYNNEI. The ends were cut back, 5 bases at V and 7 bases at J, with 15 bases in the middle. CDR3 DNA sequence: TGTGCCAGCAGTTGGGCCGGTGCGGCAAATTCACCCCTCCACTTT. Translation gives CASSWAGAANSPLHF. Full variable domain (missing parts from reference TRBV2 and TRBJ1-6): EPEVTQTPSHQVTQMGQEVILRCVPISNHLYFYWYRQILGQKVEFLVSFYNNEISEKSEIFDDQFSVERPDGSNFTLKIRSTKLEDSAMYFCASSWAGAANSPLHFGNGTRLTVT.